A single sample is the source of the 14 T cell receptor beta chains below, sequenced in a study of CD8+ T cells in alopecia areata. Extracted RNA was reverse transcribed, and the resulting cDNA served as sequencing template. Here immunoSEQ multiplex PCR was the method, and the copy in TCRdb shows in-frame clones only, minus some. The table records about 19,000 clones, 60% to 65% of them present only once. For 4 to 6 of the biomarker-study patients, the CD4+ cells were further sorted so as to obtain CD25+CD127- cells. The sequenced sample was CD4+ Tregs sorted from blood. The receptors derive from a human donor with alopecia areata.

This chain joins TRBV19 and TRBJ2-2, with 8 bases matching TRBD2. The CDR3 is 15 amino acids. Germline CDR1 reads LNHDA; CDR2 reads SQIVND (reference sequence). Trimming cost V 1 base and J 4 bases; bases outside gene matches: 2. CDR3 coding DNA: TGTGCCAGTAGTATAGGTCTAGCGGGCACCGGGGAGCTGTTTTTT. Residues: CASSIGLAGTGELFF.

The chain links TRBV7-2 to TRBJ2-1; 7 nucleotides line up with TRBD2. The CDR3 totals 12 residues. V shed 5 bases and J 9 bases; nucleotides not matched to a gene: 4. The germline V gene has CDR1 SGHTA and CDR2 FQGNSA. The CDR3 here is CASSTSEVEQFF. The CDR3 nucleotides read TGTGCCAGCAGCACTAGCGAGGTTGAGCAGTTCTTC.

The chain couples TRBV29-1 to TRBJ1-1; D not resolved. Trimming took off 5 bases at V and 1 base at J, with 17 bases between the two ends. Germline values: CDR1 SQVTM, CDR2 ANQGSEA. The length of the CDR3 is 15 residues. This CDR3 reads CSVRRPGGWNTEAFF. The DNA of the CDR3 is TGCAGCGTTCGTCGTCCGGGAGGCTGGAACACTGAAGCTTTCTTT.

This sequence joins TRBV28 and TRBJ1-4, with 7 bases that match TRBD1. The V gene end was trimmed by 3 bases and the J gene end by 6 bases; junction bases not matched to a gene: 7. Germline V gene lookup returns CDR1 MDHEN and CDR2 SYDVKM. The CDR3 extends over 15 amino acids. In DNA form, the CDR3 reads TGTGCCAGCAGTTTGTTTGGGCAGGGGGATGAAAAACTGTTTTTT. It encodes CASSLFGQGDEKLFF.

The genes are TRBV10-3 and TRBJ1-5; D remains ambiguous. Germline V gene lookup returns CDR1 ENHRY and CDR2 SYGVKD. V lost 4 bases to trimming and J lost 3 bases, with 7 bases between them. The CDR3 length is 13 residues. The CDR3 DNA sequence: TGTGCCATCAGTGCCGGGAACAATCAGCCCCAGCATTTT. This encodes CAISAGNNQPQHF.

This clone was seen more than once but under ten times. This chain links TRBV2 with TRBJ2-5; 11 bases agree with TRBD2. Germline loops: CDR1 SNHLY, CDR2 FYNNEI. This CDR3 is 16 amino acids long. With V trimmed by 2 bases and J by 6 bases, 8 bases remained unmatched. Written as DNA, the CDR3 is TGTGCCAGCAGTGAAATTCGGGCTAGCGGGAGGCAGACCCAGTACTTC. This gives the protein CASSEIRASGRQTQYF.

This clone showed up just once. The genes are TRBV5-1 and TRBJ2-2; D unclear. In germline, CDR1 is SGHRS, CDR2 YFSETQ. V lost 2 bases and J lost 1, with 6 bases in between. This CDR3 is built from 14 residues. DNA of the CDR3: TGCGCCAGCAGCTTCCAAGGGAACACCGGGGAGCTGTTTTTT. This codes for CASSFQGNTGELFF.

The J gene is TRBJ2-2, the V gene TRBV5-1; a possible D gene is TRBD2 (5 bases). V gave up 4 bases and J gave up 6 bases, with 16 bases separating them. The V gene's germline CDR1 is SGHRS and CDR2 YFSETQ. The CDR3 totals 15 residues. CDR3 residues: CASSQAGGVSGELFF. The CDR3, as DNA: TGCGCCAGCAGCCAAGCAGGAGGAGTGTCCGGGGAGCTGTTTTTT.

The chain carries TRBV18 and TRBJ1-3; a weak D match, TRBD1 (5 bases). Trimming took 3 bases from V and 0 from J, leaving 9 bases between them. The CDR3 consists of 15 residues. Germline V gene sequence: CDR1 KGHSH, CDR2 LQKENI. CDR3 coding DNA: TGTGCCAGCTCACCGGGACGGATCTCTGGAAACACCATATATTTT. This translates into CASSPGRISGNTIYF.

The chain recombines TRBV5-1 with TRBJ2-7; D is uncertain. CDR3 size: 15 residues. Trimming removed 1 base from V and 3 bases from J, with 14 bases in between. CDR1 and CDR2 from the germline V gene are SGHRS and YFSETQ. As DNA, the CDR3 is TGCGCCAGCAGCTTGATCCCTACGGTTCGCTACGAGCAGTACTTC. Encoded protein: CASSLIPTVRYEQYF.

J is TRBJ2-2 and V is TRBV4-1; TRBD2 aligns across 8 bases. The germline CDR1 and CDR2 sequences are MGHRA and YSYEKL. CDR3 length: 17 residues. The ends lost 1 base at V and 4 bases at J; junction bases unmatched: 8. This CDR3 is CASSQGHGTRGTGELFF. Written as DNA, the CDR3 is TGCGCCAGCAGCCAAGGTCATGGGACTAGGGGCACCGGGGAGCTGTTTTTT.

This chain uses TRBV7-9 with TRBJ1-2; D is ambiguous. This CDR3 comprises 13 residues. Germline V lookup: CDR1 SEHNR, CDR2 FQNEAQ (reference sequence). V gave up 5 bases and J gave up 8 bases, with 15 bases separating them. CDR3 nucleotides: TGTGCCAGCAGCCGGCTTGGTGGGCTCGGCTACACCTTC. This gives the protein CASSRLGGLGYTF.

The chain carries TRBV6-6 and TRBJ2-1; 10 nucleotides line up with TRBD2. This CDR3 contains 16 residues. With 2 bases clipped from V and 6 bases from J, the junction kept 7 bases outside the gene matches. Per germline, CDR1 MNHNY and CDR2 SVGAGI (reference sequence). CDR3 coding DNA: TGTGCCAGCAGTTACGCGTCGAGCGGGGGGGGCAATGAGCAGTTCTTC. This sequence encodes CASSYASSGGGNEQFF.

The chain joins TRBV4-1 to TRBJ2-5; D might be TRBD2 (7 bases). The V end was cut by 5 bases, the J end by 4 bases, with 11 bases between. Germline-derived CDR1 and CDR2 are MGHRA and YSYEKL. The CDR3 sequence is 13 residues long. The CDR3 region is CASSRGGLETQYF. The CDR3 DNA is TGCGCCAGCAGCAGGGGGGGGTTAGAGACCCAGTACTTC.